One sample yielded the 19 T cell receptor beta chains listed below, sequenced in a study of T cells after yellow fever vaccination. Via MiXCR, TCRdb re-called the 5' RACE reads, giving one row per CDR3 protein. The sample yields 450,000 to 650,000 distinct CDR3 sequences, 21% seen once. Sequences were derived from PBMCs, sampled about 21 days after the first yellow fever vaccination. The receptors stem from a man aged 18 to 29 who received the YFV17D yellow fever vaccine.

This clonotype was counted between two and nine times. J is TRBJ2-7 and V is TRBV28, with D possibly matching TRBD1 (6 bases). V was shortened by 2 bases and J by 2 bases, with 7 bases between the two germline ends. Germline V lookup: CDR1 MDHEN, CDR2 SYDVKM. The CDR3 spans 13 residues. In DNA, the CDR3 is TGTGCCAGCAGTTTAGAGGGGGCCTACGAGCAGTACGTC. This gives the protein CASSLEGAYEQYV.

The chain links TRBV7-6 to TRBJ2-1, with D possibly being TRBD2 (5 bases). The germline V gene has CDR1 SGHVS and CDR2 FNYEAQ. This CDR3 is 13 amino acids long. Trimming cost V 3 bases and J 7 bases, with 10 bases left between them. CDR3 bases: TGTGCCAGCAGCTTGGGAGAACGGAATGAGCAGTTCTTC. It translates to CASSLGERNEQFF.

This clonotype was seen a few times. This rearrangement joins TRBV5-1 to TRBJ2-4; D is ambiguous. V shed 0 bases and J shed 7 bases, with 11 bases lying between them. Germline V gives CDR1 SGHRS, CDR2 YFSETQ. There are 14 residues in the CDR3. CDR3 in DNA: TGCGCCAGCAGCTTGGGGCAGAACGAGAACATTCAGTACTTC. It encodes CASSLGQNENIQYF.

This clonotype appeared a few times. The V gene is TRBV28, the J gene TRBJ2-1, with 9 bases matching TRBD1. Germline-derived CDR1 and CDR2 are MDHEN and SYDVKM. With V trimmed by 6 bases and J by 3 bases, 6 bases remained unmatched. This CDR3 region has 15 residues. The CDR3 is CASSSGTGLYNEQFF. DNA of the CDR3: TGTGCCAGCAGCTCCGGGACAGGGCTCTACAATGAGCAGTTCTTC.

This sequence joins TRBV6-5 and TRBJ2-3; D uncertain. The CDR3 consists of 14 residues. Per germline, CDR1 MNHEY and CDR2 SVGAGI. V shed 0 bases and J shed 6 bases, with 10 bases lying between them. CDR3 DNA: TGTGCCAGCAGTTACTCTGTTCAAATTGATACGCAGTATTTT. Translation gives CASSYSVQIDTQYF.

The genes are TRBV5-1 and TRBJ1-5, with 7 bases fitting TRBD1. Germline V lookup: CDR1 SGHRS, CDR2 YFSETQ. CDR3 length: 14 amino acids. With V trimmed by 0 bases and J by 8 bases, 5 bases remained unmatched. As DNA, the CDR3 is TGCGCCAGCAGCTTGGAGGGGGCGTGGGAGCCCCAGCATTTT. This translates into CASSLEGAWEPQHF.

This clonotype was found a few times. The gene calls are TRBV3-1 and TRBJ2-7, with 11 bases matching TRBD2. In germline, CDR1 is LGHDT, CDR2 YNNKEL (reference sequence). The CDR3 is 16 amino acids. The trim removed 1 base at V and 7 bases at J, leaving 9 bases unmatched. CDR3 amino acids: CASSQGLTSGEEEQYF. CDR3 nucleotide sequence: TGTGCCAGCAGCCAAGGGTTGACTAGCGGGGAAGAAGAGCAGTACTTC.

This chain uses TRBV18 with TRBJ2-1; 10 bases are a match to TRBD2. The V gene's germline CDR1 is KGHSH and CDR2 LQKENI. The CDR3 totals 15 residues. V was clipped by 3 bases and J by 4 bases; unmatched bases: 3. CDR3: CASSPLAGDYNEQFF. CDR3 nucleotides: TGTGCCAGCTCACCCCTAGCGGGGGATTACAATGAGCAGTTCTTC.

The rearrangement links TRBV5-1 to TRBJ1-2; D is ambiguous. Trimming took 0 bases from V and 6 from J, leaving 15 bases between them. The CDR3 is 15 amino acids. Germline CDR1 is SGHRS and CDR2 is YFSETQ. Here the CDR3 DNA reads TGCGCCAGCAGCTTGGCGTCGGGTACTGTCGATGGCTACACCTTC. Its protein product is CASSLASGTVDGYTF.

V gene TRBV13 combines with J gene TRBJ2-3, with 12 bases that match TRBD2. J was trimmed by 0 bases and V by 2 bases; bases with no gene match: 3. The CDR3 spans 17 residues. Germline assignment: CDR1 PRHDT and CDR2 FYEKMQ (reference sequence). The CDR3 protein is CASSLRLAGASTDTQYF. CDR3 sequence (DNA): TGTGCCAGCAGCTTACGACTAGCGGGGGCTAGCACAGATACGCAGTATTTT.

The chain is built from TRBV20-1 and TRBJ2-5; 10 nucleotides match TRBD2. Looked up from germline, CDR1 is DFQATT and CDR2 is SNEGSKA (reference sequence). The CDR3 has 16 amino acids. V gave up 1 base and J gave up 5 bases; unmatched junction bases: 10. CDR3 sequence (DNA): TGCAGTGCTAGAGCGAGTAGCGGGGGGCCGGGGGAGACCCAGTACTTC. This translates into CSARASSGGPGETQYF.

This clonotype was counted only a few times. The chain combines TRBV3-1 with TRBJ2-5; 7 bases match TRBD1. Looked up from germline, CDR1 is LGHDT and CDR2 is YNNKEL (reference sequence). There are 15 residues in the CDR3. Trimming removed 3 bases from V and 4 bases from J; junction bases left unmatched: 8. The CDR3 is CASSQVWDSGETQYF. As DNA, the CDR3 is TGTGCCAGCAGCCAGGTCTGGGACAGCGGAGAGACCCAGTACTTC.

This clonotype was picked up a small number of times. The chain combines TRBV3-1 with TRBJ1-5; no clear D gene. This CDR3 is built from 13 residues. The germline V gene has CDR1 LGHDT and CDR2 YNNKEL (reference sequence). V gave up 3 bases and J gave up 5 bases, with 8 bases separating them. The CDR3 nucleotides read TGTGCCAGCAGCCACAAGCCGGATCAGCCCCAGCATTTT. Protein sequence: CASSHKPDQPQHF.

The CDR3 DNA reads TGTGCCACCAGCAGAGATCCGGCTCCGGATGAGCAGTTCTTC. Translated: CATSRDPAPDEQFF. The chain recombines TRBV15 with TRBJ2-1; no clear D gene. V lost 0 bases to trimming and J lost 8 bases, with 11 bases between them. The CDR3 sequence is 14 residues long. CDR1 and CDR2 (germline): LNHNV, YYDKDF (reference sequence).

The J gene is TRBJ2-5, the V gene TRBV7-6; 7 bases line up with TRBD1. Losses at the gene ends were 2 bases for V and 3 bases for J; bases not matched to a gene: 3. The CDR3 totals 14 residues. The germline V gene encodes CDR1 SGHVS and CDR2 FNYEAQ. The chain's CDR3 is CASSLPGTEETQYF. The CDR3 nucleotides read TGTGCCAGCAGCTTACCCGGGACAGAAGAGACCCAGTACTTC.

In this sample, this clonotype turned up a few times. The chain couples TRBV7-2 to TRBJ1-1; TRBD1 matches at 7 bases. The CDR3 runs 14 residues. In germline, CDR1 is SGHTA, CDR2 FQGNSA. Germline trimming cut 4 bases from V and 7 bases from J; bases unmatched to any gene: 9. The DNA for the CDR3 is TGTGCCAGCAGCTCCAGACAGGGACGGAATGAAGCTTTCTTT. It is translated as CASSSRQGRNEAFF.

The rearrangement links TRBV27 to TRBJ2-7; 12 positions match TRBD1. Germline values: CDR1 MNHEY, CDR2 SMNVEV (reference sequence). The V segment lost 7 bases and the J segment 5 bases; nucleotides outside the gene matches: 6. This CDR3 is built from 14 residues. The CDR3 reads CASTNRDRGHEQYV. CDR3 DNA: TGTGCCAGCACAAACCGGGACAGGGGGCACGAGCAGTACGTC.

This clonotype showed up just a few times. For the CDR3, the DNA is TGCAGTGCTAGAGGAGCAGTGGGCAACGAGCAGTACTTC. This codes for CSARGAVGNEQYF. The chain couples TRBV20-1 to TRBJ2-7; no firm D call. From germline, CDR1 is DFQATT and CDR2 SNEGSKA (reference sequence). The CDR3 covers 13 residues. Trimming stripped 1 base from V and 5 bases from J, with 12 bases between.

V gene TRBV6-5 combines with J gene TRBJ1-1; 8 nucleotides line up with TRBD1. Germline V gene data show CDR1 as MNHEY and CDR2 as SVGAGI. The CDR3 is 16 amino acids. V lost 2 bases to trimming and J lost 5 bases; unmatched junction nucleotides: 10. For the CDR3, the DNA is TGTGCCAGCAGTTACGCCAACCCCGACAGGGGTACTGAAGCTTTCTTT. Amino acids: CASSYANPDRGTEAFF.